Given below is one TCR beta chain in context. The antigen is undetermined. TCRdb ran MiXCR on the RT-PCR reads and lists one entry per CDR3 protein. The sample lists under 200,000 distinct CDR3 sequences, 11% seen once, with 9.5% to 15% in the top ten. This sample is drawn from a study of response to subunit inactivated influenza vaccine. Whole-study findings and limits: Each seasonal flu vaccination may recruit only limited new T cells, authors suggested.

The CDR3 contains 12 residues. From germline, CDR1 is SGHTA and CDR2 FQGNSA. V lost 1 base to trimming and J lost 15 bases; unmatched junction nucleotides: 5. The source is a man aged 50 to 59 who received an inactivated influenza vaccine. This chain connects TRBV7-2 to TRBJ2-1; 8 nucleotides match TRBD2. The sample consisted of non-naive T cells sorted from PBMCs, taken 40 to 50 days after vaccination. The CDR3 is CASSLDSGTAFF. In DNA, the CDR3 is TGTGCCAGCAGCTTAGATAGCGGGACCGCGTTCTTC.